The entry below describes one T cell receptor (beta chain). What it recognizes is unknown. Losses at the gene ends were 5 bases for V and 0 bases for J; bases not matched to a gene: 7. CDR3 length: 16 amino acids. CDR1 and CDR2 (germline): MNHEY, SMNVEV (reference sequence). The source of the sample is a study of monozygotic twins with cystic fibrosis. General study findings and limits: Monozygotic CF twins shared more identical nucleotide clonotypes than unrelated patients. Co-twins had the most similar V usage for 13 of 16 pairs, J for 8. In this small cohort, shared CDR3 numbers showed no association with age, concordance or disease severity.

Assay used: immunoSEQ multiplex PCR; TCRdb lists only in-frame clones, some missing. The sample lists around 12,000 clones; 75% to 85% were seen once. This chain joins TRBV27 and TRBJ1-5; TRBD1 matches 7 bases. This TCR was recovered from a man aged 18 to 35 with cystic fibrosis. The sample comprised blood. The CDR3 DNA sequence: TGTGCCAGCAGTCCTCGGACAGGAGATAGCAATCAGCCCCAGCATTTT. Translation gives CASSPRTGDSNQPQHF.